Each of the 7 T cell receptor beta chains below was sequenced from the same sample in a study of T cell responses to AZD1222 COVID-19 vaccine. This table comes from immunoSEQ multiplex PCR, and its TCRdb copy is limited to in-frame clones, with some not included. The sample has 140,000 to 150,000 clones; just under 95% are singletons. The input for sequencing was peripheral blood, taken after recovery from COVID-19. These receptors originate from an adult who had recovered from COVID-19.

This chain links TRBV28 with TRBJ2-2; perhaps TRBD2 as D (7 bases). V lost 3 bases, J lost 6 bases, and 17 bases lay in between. CDR3 length: 16 residues. CDR1 MDHEN and CDR2 SYDVKM come from the germline V gene. The CDR3, as DNA: TGTGCCAGCAGTTTCCCCCACCGGGGGGCGGCCGGGGAGCTGTTTTTT. The encoded protein is CASSFPHRGAAGELFF.

J is TRBJ2-3 and V is TRBV15, with D possibly being TRBD2 (5 bases). Germline CDR1 and CDR2: LNHNV and YYDKDF (reference sequence). The CDR3 sequence is 16 residues long. Trimming cost V 1 base and J 0 bases, with 11 bases left between them. CDR3 sequence: CATSRVASFSTDTQYF. The CDR3 nucleotides read TGTGCCACCAGCAGAGTCGCTAGCTTCAGCACAGATACGCAGTATTTT.

The chain employs TRBV7-8 and TRBJ1-5; weak D call: TRBD1 (6 bases). CDR1 and CDR2 from the germline V gene are SGHVS and FQNEAQ. This CDR3 region has 13 residues. V shed 6 bases and J shed 4 bases, with 10 bases lying between them. DNA of the CDR3: TGTGCCAGCAGGCCGGACAGTAATCAGCCCCAGCATTTT. It encodes CASRPDSNQPQHF.

By share of the sample, this clone is medium-sized. The chain is built from TRBV12-3 or TRBV12-4 and TRBJ2-1; a possible D gene is TRBD2 (6 bases). V was shortened by 5 bases and J by 6 bases, with 11 bases between the two germline ends. The CDR3 runs 13 residues. The CDR3 DNA sequence: TGTGCCAGCAGTCTCGGGACTCCCAATGAGCAGTTCTTC. Its protein product is CASSLGTPNEQFF.

The chain has TRBV11-2 and TRBJ2-2, with D uncertain. Germline-derived CDR1 and CDR2 are SGHAT and FQNNGV. The CDR3 extends over 16 amino acids. Trimming left V 0 bases short and J 0 bases short, with 8 bases between. As DNA, the CDR3 is TGTGCCAGCAGCTTAGATTTCGGAACGAACACCGGGGAGCTGTTTTTT. Translated: CASSLDFGTNTGELFF.

Remarks on this clone: Different DNA sequences within this sample yield the same CDR3. The chain couples TRBV9 to TRBJ2-1, with D perhaps matching TRBD1 or TRBD2 (5 bases each). The CDR3 totals 15 residues. Germline V gene data show CDR1 as SGDLS and CDR2 as YYNGEE. V lost 0 bases, J lost 4 bases, and 11 bases lay in between. The chain's CDR3 is CASSVAGTGYNEQFF. The CDR3, as DNA: TGTGCCAGCAGCGTAGCCGGGACGGGATACAATGAGCAGTTCTTC.

V usage is TRBV28 and J usage is TRBJ2-7; D is possibly TRBD1 (5 bases). V was cut by 5 bases and J by 7 bases, with 18 bases left in between. The length of the CDR3 is 14 residues. The germline V gene has CDR1 MDHEN and CDR2 SYDVKM. The DNA of the CDR3 is TGTGCCAGCAGTCGGCCGGTAGGGGCCAGGGAGCAGTACTTC. This sequence encodes CASSRPVGAREQYF.